Listed below are T cell receptor beta chains from one sample, sequenced in a study of T cell repertoires in ileal Crohn's disease. Profiling relied on immunoSEQ multiplex PCR, and the TCRdb table lists in-frame clones only, not all of them. This table has roughly 17,000 clones, approximately 72% appearing once. The sequenced sample consisted of ileal tissue. The origin of the receptors is an adult with Crohn's disease. Each CDR3 is given with its conserved first and last residue. The D gene is left open where the match is weak. Clone size is given for some rows only: seen once, a few or many times, or a class if the clone is expanded.

v_call: TRBV5-5; clone_size: .; d_call: .; j_call: TRBJ1-4; cdr3_nt: TGTGCCAGCAGCTTTAGCACAGGGAGAGAAAAACTGTTTTTT; cdr3_aa: CASSFSTGREKLFF
v_call: TRBV2; clone_size: few; d_call: .; j_call: TRBJ1-1; cdr3_nt: TGTGCCAGCACGAGGGACACTGACACTGAAGCTTTCTTT; cdr3_aa: CASTRDTDTEAFF
v_call: TRBV6-5; clone_size: .; d_call: TRBD2; j_call: TRBJ2-1; cdr3_nt: TGTGCCAGCAGTTACTCGTCTAGCGGGGGGCGAGGGCAGTTCTTC; cdr3_aa: CASSYSSSGGRGQFF
v_call: TRBV18; clone_size: .; d_call: .; j_call: TRBJ2-1; cdr3_nt: TGTGCCAGCTCACCAATACAGGGTATCGGTGAGCAGTTCTTC; cdr3_aa: CASSPIQGIGEQFF
v_call: TRBV20-1; clone_size: .; d_call: .; j_call: TRBJ2-7; cdr3_nt: TGCAGTGCCTCCTATTTCTACGAGCAGTACTTC; cdr3_aa: CSASYFYEQYF
v_call: TRBV10-3; clone_size: few; d_call: .; j_call: TRBJ1-5; cdr3_nt: TGTGCCAGCCGACAGCGTGGGGAGCCCCAGCATTTT; cdr3_aa: CASRQRGEPQHF
v_call: TRBV4-2; clone_size: .; d_call: TRBD2; j_call: TRBJ2-3; cdr3_nt: TGTGCCAGCAGCTACAACTCGGGGGGGCAGAGCGGCACAGATACGCAGTATTTT; cdr3_aa: CASSYNSGGQSGTDTQYF
v_call: TRBV5-1; clone_size: .; d_call: TRBD1; j_call: TRBJ1-1; cdr3_nt: TGCGCCAGCAGCGCGAGGGGGCTAGTTATGAACACTGAAGCTTTCTTC; cdr3_aa: CASSARGLVMNTEAFF
v_call: TRBV9; clone_size: .; d_call: .; j_call: TRBJ2-7; cdr3_nt: TGTGCCAGCAGCGCATTGCTAGGGGACTCCTACGAGCAGTACTTC; cdr3_aa: CASSALLGDSYEQYF
v_call: TRBV18; clone_size: few; d_call: .; j_call: TRBJ1-5; cdr3_nt: TGTGCCAGCTCACCGGGACACAATCAGCCCCAGCATTTT; cdr3_aa: CASSPGHNQPQHF
v_call: TRBV29-1; clone_size: .; d_call: .; j_call: TRBJ1-1; cdr3_nt: TGCAGCGTTATTCCGGGAAACACTGAAGCTTTCTTT; cdr3_aa: CSVIPGNTEAFF
v_call: TRBV5-1; clone_size: once; d_call: TRBD2; j_call: TRBJ2-5; cdr3_nt: TGCGCCAGCAGCGGGCGAGCGGGGATAAAAGAGACCCAGTACTTC; cdr3_aa: CASSGRAGIKETQYF
v_call: TRBV19; clone_size: .; d_call: TRBD1; j_call: TRBJ1-3; cdr3_nt: TGTGCCACCAGACAGGGGCAAGGAAACACCATATATTTT; cdr3_aa: CATRQGQGNTIYF
v_call: TRBV9; clone_size: once; d_call: TRBD2; j_call: TRBJ2-6; cdr3_nt: TGTGCCAGCAGCGAGGGGACTACCTTCTCTGGGGCCAACGTCCTGACTTTC; cdr3_aa: CASSEGTTFSGANVLTF
v_call: TRBV6-5; clone_size: .; d_call: .; j_call: TRBJ1-1; cdr3_nt: TGTGCCAGCAGTTACTCGACAGCCAGGGATAACACTGAAGCTTTCTTT; cdr3_aa: CASSYSTARDNTEAFF
v_call: TRBV10-3; clone_size: .; d_call: .; j_call: TRBJ2-3; cdr3_nt: TGTGCCATCAGTGAGATGGGGGGAGGCACAGATACGCAGTATTTT; cdr3_aa: CAISEMGGGTDTQYF
v_call: TRBV7-6; clone_size: .; d_call: .; j_call: TRBJ2-3; cdr3_nt: TGTGCCAGCAGCTTAGGTGGTGGAGCGGTCTCAGATACGCAGTATTTT; cdr3_aa: CASSLGGGAVSDTQYF